This entry describes one T cell receptor (beta chain). This record belongs to a study of T-cell memory formation after mild COVID-19. TCRdb ran MiXCR on the 5' RACE reads and lists one entry per CDR3 protein. This sample has about 140,000 distinct CDR3 sequences, with 13% to 15% found just once. Germline loops: CDR1 LNHNV, CDR2 YYDKDF (reference sequence). V was pared by 4 bases and J by 5 bases, with 1 base of the junction left unmatched. This CDR3 comprises 12 residues. This chain links TRBV15 with TRBJ2-5; 7 bases fit TRBD2. The sequenced sample was PBMCs or a T cell subset sorted from them (not recorded which). The sequence was collected from an adult woman who had mild COVID-19 (a few samples of this study predate the infection). Cell type and time point are not known. This CDR3 is CATSMGGETQYF. CDR3 DNA sequence: TGTGCCACCAGCATGGGGGGGGAGACCCAGTACTTC. Full variable domain (rest looked up from reference TRBV15 and TRBJ2-5): DAMVIQNPRYQVTQFGKPVTLSCSQTLNHNVMYWYQQKSSQAPKLLFHYYDKDFNNEADTPDNFQSRRPNTSFCFLDIRSPGLGDTAMYLCATSMGGETQYFGPGTRLLVL.